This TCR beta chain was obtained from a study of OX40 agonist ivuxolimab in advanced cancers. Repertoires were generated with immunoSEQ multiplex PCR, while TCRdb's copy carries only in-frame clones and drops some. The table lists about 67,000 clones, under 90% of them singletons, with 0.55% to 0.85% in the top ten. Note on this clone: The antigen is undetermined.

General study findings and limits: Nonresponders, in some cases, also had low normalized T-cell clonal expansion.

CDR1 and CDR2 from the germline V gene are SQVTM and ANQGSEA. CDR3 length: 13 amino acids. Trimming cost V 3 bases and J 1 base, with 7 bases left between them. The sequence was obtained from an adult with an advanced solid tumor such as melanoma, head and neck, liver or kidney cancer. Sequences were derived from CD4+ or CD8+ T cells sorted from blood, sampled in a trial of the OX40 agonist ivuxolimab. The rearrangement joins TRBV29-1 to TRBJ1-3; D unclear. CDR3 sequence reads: CSVEKSSGNTIYF. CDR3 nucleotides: TGCAGCGTTGAGAAGAGTTCTGGAAACACCATATATTTT.